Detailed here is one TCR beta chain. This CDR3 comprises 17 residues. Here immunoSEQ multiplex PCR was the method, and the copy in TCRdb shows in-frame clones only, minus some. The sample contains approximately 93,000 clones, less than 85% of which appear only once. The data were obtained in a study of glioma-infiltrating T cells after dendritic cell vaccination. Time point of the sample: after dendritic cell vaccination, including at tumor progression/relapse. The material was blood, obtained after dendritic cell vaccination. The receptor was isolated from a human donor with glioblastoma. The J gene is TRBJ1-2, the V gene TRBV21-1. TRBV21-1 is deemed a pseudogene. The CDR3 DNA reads TGTGCCAGCAGCAAAGCGCACTGTCTCTCGCGGGGGTATGGCTACACCTTC. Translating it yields CASSKAHCLSRGYGYTF.